A single sample is the source of the 8 T cell receptor beta chains below, sequenced in a study of graft-versus-host responses after intestinal transplantation. TCRdb's copy holds only in-frame clones and misses some; the assay was immunoSEQ multiplex PCR. The sample contains fewer than 85,000 clones, roughly 90% of which appear only once. Antigens of these TCRs are unknown. Sample: unstimulated CD8+ T cells sorted from spleen or lymph node cells, taken before intestinal transplant. The receptors shown here come from a human donor who received an intestinal transplant.

V is TRBV27 and J is TRBJ1-2; 10 bases fit TRBD1. CDR3 size: 16 residues. CDR1 and CDR2 from the germline V gene are MNHEY and SMNVEV (reference sequence). Trimming cost V 4 bases and J 2 bases; bases outside gene matches: 7. The CDR3 here is CASSSLRTGGNYGYTF. The CDR3, as DNA: TGTGCCAGCAGTTCCCTCCGGACAGGGGGGAACTATGGCTACACCTTC.

The chain is built from TRBV28 and TRBJ1-5, with 9 bases matching TRBD1. The CDR3 runs 16 residues. Germline V lookup: CDR1 MDHEN, CDR2 SYDVKM. V trimming: 6 bases; J trimming: 2 bases; junction bases outside the gene matches: 8. DNA for the CDR3: TGTGCCAGCAGGCTCAGGACAGGGGAAGGCAATCAGCCCCAGCATTTT. Translation gives CASRLRTGEGNQPQHF. Full variable domain (remainder filled in from reference TRBV28 and TRBJ1-5): DVKVTQSSRYLVKRTGEKVFLECVQDMDHENMFWYRQDPGLGLRLIYFSYDVKMKEKGDIPEGYSVSREKKERFSLILESASTNQTSMYLCASRLRTGEGNQPQHFGDGTRLSIL.

The table lists this clone with a count of one. The chain recombines TRBV25-1 with TRBJ2-7, with 9 bases lining up with TRBD2. CDR1 and CDR2 (germline): MGHDK, SYGVNS. V gave up 2 bases and J gave up 4 bases; unmatched junction bases: 6. The CDR3 is made up of 15 amino acids. The CDR3 spells CASSEVVSGGYEQYF. The DNA for the CDR3 is TGTGCCAGCAGTGAAGTAGTTAGCGGGGGTTACGAGCAGTACTTC.

The chain combines TRBV27 with TRBJ2-7; 8 bases align to TRBD2. V lost 6 bases to trimming and J lost 2 bases; unmatched junction nucleotides: 3. Germline assignment: CDR1 MNHEY and CDR2 SMNVEV (reference sequence). The CDR3 length is 13 residues. CDR3 sequence reads: CASRAGGPYEQYF. DNA for the CDR3: TGTGCCAGCAGGGCGGGAGGTCCCTACGAGCAGTACTTC.

The rearrangement joins TRBV6-5 to TRBJ1-1, with a weak D call TRBD1 (6 bases). Germline V gives CDR1 MNHEY, CDR2 SVGAGI. Trimming took off 0 bases at V and 5 bases at J, with 7 bases between the two ends. The CDR3 has 13 amino acids. Here the CDR3 DNA reads TGTGCCAGCAGTTACTCCAGGGGAACTGAAGCTTTCTTT. Translating it yields CASSYSRGTEAFF.

The V and J genes are TRBV7-9 and TRBJ2-1; 7 positions agree with TRBD2. This CDR3 is built from 13 residues. Looked up from germline, CDR1 is SEHNR and CDR2 is FQNEAQ (reference sequence). Losses at the gene ends were 4 bases for V and 8 bases for J; bases not matched to a gene: 5. CDR3 amino acids: CASSSRGTHEQFF. The CDR3 nucleotides read TGTGCCAGCAGCTCGCGGGGGACCCATGAGCAGTTCTTC.

The chain carries TRBV2 and TRBJ2-1; TRBD1 matches 7 bases. CDR3 length: 16 residues. CDR1 and CDR2 from the germline V gene are SNHLY and FYNNEI. The V segment lost 2 bases and the J segment 5 bases; nucleotides outside the gene matches: 9. The CDR3 reads CASSESLGGRDNEQFF. Written as DNA, the CDR3 is TGTGCCAGCAGTGAATCGTTAGGGGGCAGGGACAATGAGCAGTTCTTC.

V and J are TRBV5-4 and TRBJ2-7, with TRBD2 matching over 12 bases. With 2 bases clipped from V and 2 bases from J, the junction kept 11 bases outside the gene matches. Germline-derived CDR1 and CDR2 are SGHNT and YYREEE (reference sequence). This CDR3 contains 18 residues. The CDR3 protein is CASSFKLAGGRPPYEQYF. Here the CDR3 DNA reads TGTGCCAGCAGCTTTAAACTAGCGGGGGGCAGGCCCCCCTACGAGCAGTACTTC.